This TCR beta chain emerged from a study of T cells in Graves' hyperthyroidism and ophthalmopathy. The CDR3 sequence is 16 residues long. Germline lookup yields CDR1 DFQATT and CDR2 SNEGSKA (reference sequence). The junction had 7 bases not matched to a gene; V was cut back by 0 bases and J by 4 bases. Clinical symptoms, serum thyroxine, TRAb, thyroid ultrasound and orbital computed tomography informed diagnoses. This clonotype was recorded a few times. Researchers took RNA transcripts and amplified the TCR beta CDR3 regions from them. The TCR CDR3 was amplified in a first-round RT-PCR using the HTBI primer set. TCRdb fed the multiplex PCR reads into MiXCR, producing one record per CDR3 protein. The table includes about 770,000 distinct CDR3 sequences, approximately 19% detected once.

The receptor comes from a woman in her fifties or sixties with Graves' hyperthyroidism that later progressed to Graves' ophthalmopathy. The rearrangement uses TRBV20-1 and TRBJ2-5, with 11 bases aligning to TRBD1. The sample was blood. The CDR3 region is CSARDFGQGAGETQYF. DNA for the CDR3: TGCAGTGCTAGAGATTTCGGACAGGGGGCAGGAGAGACCCAGTACTTC.